This T cell receptor (beta chain) was documented in a study of T cell responses to AZD1222 COVID-19 vaccine (dated by TCRdb to the early 2020s). As for the study more broadly: AZD1222 recipients given second doses at about 4 weeks or at about 12 weeks were pooled, since spike-specific TCR depth and breadth were not found to differ between the two schedules. Trial participants were enrolled into age subgroups of 18-55, 56-69 and 70-plus years, which contained about 150, 28 and 57 TCR-sequenced participants, respectively. A total of around 240 trial participants underwent TCR sequencing, of whom about 210 had received two doses of AZD1222 and approximately 26 had received two doses of the MenACWY control vaccine. Results and caveats for the whole study, not just this receptor: Participants were mostly white British, with more females than males. The authors suggested clonal diversity may have been underestimated. Conclusions about previously exposed vaccinees were limited because only six or seven AZD1222 recipients were SARS-CoV-2 seropositive at baseline. The whole spike protein was spanned by vaccine-associated CD4 TCRs, and dominant responses were seen in regions 160-218 and 743-854. In the small 56-69-year group, the increase in depth fell short of significance, most likely because of low power. After two AZD1222 doses, spike-specific TCR breadth and depth were significantly higher than at day 0 and than in MenACWY recipients. Reportedly, close to half of the unique spike-specific TCRs recognized epitopes lying outside the regions that are mutated in the B.1.351 and B.1.1.7 variants. Because no samples from the day 14 peak response were available, repertoires could be characterized only after the peak T cell response.

There are 17 amino acids in the CDR3, from cysteine to phenylalanine inclusive. The sequence is cut down to CDR3 DNA, 51 bases in frame from base 1. The germline V gene specifies SGHVS as CDR1 and FNYEAQ as CDR2. From V the trimming removes 3 bases and from J it removes 5 bases, while the gene matches leave 10 bases of the junction unaccounted for. The CDR3 regions of human TCRbeta chains were subjected to immunosequencing. As for the authors' bioinformatics: TCRs in the repertoires were matched against a reference library of SARS-CoV-2-specific TCRs that had been generated with the MIRA antigen-specificity platform. Breadth meant the fraction of unique TCRs that were SARS-CoV-2-associated, whereas depth meant the fraction of total T cells that were SARS-CoV-2-associated. Using the MIRA data, every spike-specific TCR was mapped to the spike region that the TCR reacted to and assigned to either a CD4 or a CD8 class. Log10-transformed breadth and depth values were compared by one-way ANOVA with Sidak's multiple comparisons tests. TCRdb took this table from immuneACCESS and kept in-frame rearrangements with V and J called. Such tables lack part of the clones; where checked against another copy, unresolved V genes explain under half of the gap, and the rest is unexplained. V and J calls and clone size are as listed in that table; D and trimming were resolved from the DNA. This sample gives 95,000 to 110,000 clones in total; under 95% of them show up just once. Of the sample, approximately 22% is held by the ten largest clones.

The time point label corresponds to: baseline before first vaccination. The vaccinee samples were drawn from two UK trials, COV001 and COV002, one of which was a single-blind randomized controlled phase 2/3 trial testing AZD1222 (ChAdOx1 nCoV-19) in healthy adults. For TCRbeta chain sequencing, PBMC samples from trial participants were taken at day 0 and at day 28 after the second dose. As to this clone: Its antigen target is currently unknown. One base away there is no much larger clone; base qualities are not given.

Sequences were derived from peripheral blood, sampled on day 0 of AZD1222 vaccination. The V gene is TRBV7-6 and the J gene is TRBJ2-3, with 11 junctional bases fitting TRBD2. The receptor's source is an adult in good health. CDR3 loop: CASSFEGGGLAGDTQYF. At the DNA level, the sequence is TGTGCCAGCAGCTTCGAGGGGGGTGGACTAGCGGGAGATACGCAGTATTTT.